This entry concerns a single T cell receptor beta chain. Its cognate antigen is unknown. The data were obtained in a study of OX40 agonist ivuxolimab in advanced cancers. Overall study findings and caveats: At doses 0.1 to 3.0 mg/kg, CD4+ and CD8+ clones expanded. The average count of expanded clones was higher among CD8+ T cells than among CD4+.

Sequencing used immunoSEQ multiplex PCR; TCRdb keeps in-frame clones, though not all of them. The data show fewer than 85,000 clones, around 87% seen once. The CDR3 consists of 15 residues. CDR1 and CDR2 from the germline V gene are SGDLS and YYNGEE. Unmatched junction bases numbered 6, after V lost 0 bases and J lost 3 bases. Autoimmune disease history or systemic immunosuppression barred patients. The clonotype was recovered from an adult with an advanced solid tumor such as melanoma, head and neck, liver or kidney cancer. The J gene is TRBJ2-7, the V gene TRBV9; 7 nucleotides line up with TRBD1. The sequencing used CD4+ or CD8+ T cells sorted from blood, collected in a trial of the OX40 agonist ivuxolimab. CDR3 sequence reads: CASSVGGTEYYEQYF. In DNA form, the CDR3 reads TGTGCCAGCAGCGTAGGGGGGACAGAGTACTACGAGCAGTACTTC.